The present TCR beta chain was sequenced within a study of shared clonotypes between healthy human individuals. Overall study: Donor ages ranged 18 to 49 years: a couple of women, a few men.

CDR1 and CDR2 (germline): MGHRA, YSYEKL. The CDR3 loop spans 12 amino acids. Between the trimmed V and J ends, which lost 1 base and 10 bases, there was a span of 10 bases. The study separated CD4+ cells into CD45RA+ naive and CD45RA-negative memory subsets. In the authors' workflow: In the immunoSEQ data, sequences were junction-only and lacked quality scores, so filtering differed. Profiled with immunoSEQ multiplex PCR; TCRdb holds only in-frame clones, not every one. V, J and clone size reflect that table, while D and trimming were determined from the DNA. The sample lists approximately 720,000 clones, about two thirds occurring once.

This sequence was found in a woman aged 25 to 45 in good health. The V call is TRBV4-1, the J call TRBJ1-1, with D maybe TRBD1 (6 bases). The specimen sequenced was memory CD4+ T cells sorted from blood. The subset is: CD45RA-negative fraction. The CDR3, as DNA: TGCGCCAGCAGCCAAGTCAGGGGTATAGCTTTCTTT. Encoded protein: CASSQVRGIAFF.